This entry lists 22 T cell receptor beta chains sequenced from one sample in a study of blood T cell repertoires in COVID-19. Assay: immunoSEQ multiplex PCR; the TCRdb copy retains only in-frame clones and omits some. Found here are under 35,000 clones, approximately 89% of them singletons; the top ten hold 35% to 50%. Sequencing was done on a sample of peripheral blood. The source of these receptors is a human donor in a cohort sampled during active COVID-19.

The rearrangement links TRBV9 to TRBJ2-3; TRBD1 aligns across 7 bases. The CDR3 runs to 15 residues. The V and J ends lost 3 bases and 4 bases, in that order; junction bases with no gene match: 8. The germline gives CDR1 SGDLS, CDR2 YYNGEE. CDR3 residues: CASSAFPDRADTQYF. CDR3 nucleotide sequence: TGTGCCAGCAGCGCCTTTCCAGACAGGGCAGATACGCAGTATTTT. Based on the CDR3 plus reference TRBV9 and TRBJ2-3, the full variable domain is DSGVTQTPKHLITATGQRVTLRCSPRSGDLSVYWYQQSLDQGLQFLIQYYNGEERAKGNILERFSAQQFPDLHSELNLSSLELGDSALYFCASSAFPDRADTQYFGPGTRLTVL.

This clone was seen only a few times. The chain recombines TRBV3-1 (or the pseudogene TRBV3-2) with TRBJ1-1; D ambiguous. V was trimmed by 1 base and J by 2 bases, leaving 8 bases between them. CDR1 is LGHDT, CDR2 YNNKEL, per germline (reference sequence). The CDR3 is made up of 14 amino acids. CDR3 loop: CASSQGRQNTEAFF. The CDR3 DNA is TGTGCCAGCAGCCAAGGAAGACAAAACACTGAAGCTTTCTTT.

The rearrangement joins TRBV7-8 to TRBJ1-2; perhaps TRBD1 as D (6 bases). Deletions cut 1 base from V and 2 bases from J, with 8 bases between. The CDR3 has 14 amino acids. Germline CDR1 is SGHVS and CDR2 is FQNEAQ. The DNA for the CDR3 is TGTGCCAGCAGCTTAGGAGGGGGAAACTATGGCTACACCTTC. Encoded protein: CASSLGGGNYGYTF. The full variable domain, with the rest looked up from reference TRBV7-8 and TRBJ1-2, is GAGVSQSPRYKVAKRGQDVALRCDPISGHVSLFWYQQALGQGPEFLTYFQNEAQLDKSGLPSDRFFAERPEGSVSTLKIQRTQQEDSAVYLCASSLGGGNYGYTFGSGTRLTVV.

This clone came up a few times. The rearrangement links TRBV4-2 to TRBJ2-6, with 12 bases that match TRBD2. The CDR3 runs to 19 residues. J was trimmed by 1 base and V by 1 base; bases with no gene match: 5. Germline V gene lookup returns CDR1 LGHNA and CDR2 YNFKEQ. The CDR3 coding sequence is TGTGCCAGCAGCCAAGGCTCCGGACTAGCGGGGTCTGGGGCCAACGTCCTGACTTTC. Encoded protein: CASSQGSGLAGSGANVLTF.

The J gene is TRBJ1-5, the V gene TRBV6-2 or TRBV6-3, with TRBD1 as a possible D gene (5 bases). The V end was cut by 0 bases, the J end by 3 bases, with 15 bases between. The length of the CDR3 is 17 residues. CDR1 is MNHEY, CDR2 SVGEGT, per germline. In DNA form, the CDR3 reads TGTGCCAGCAGTTACTCCCGGGGGGAAGGGACCAATCAGCCCCAGCATTTT. It is translated as CASSYSRGEGTNQPQHF.

The chain carries TRBV11-3 and TRBJ2-2, with D uncertain. The CDR3 has 15 residues. Germline CDR1 and CDR2: SGHNT and YENEEA. V gave up 1 base and J gave up 0 bases, with 6 bases separating them. CDR3 region: CASSLASSNTGELFF. As DNA, the CDR3 is TGTGCCAGCAGCTTAGCGTCCTCGAACACCGGGGAGCTGTTTTTT.

Only a few counts were recorded for this clone. The chain has TRBV5-5 and TRBJ2-2; 7 nucleotides line up with TRBD1. Germline V gives CDR1 SGHKS, CDR2 YYEKEE (reference sequence). The CDR3 runs 16 residues. The J segment lost 3 bases and the V segment lost 4 bases, leaving 9 bases of the junction unmatched. CDR3 region: CASSPGTAKYTGELFF. The CDR3 DNA reads TGTGCCAGCAGCCCCGGGACAGCCAAGTACACCGGGGAGCTGTTTTTT.

This clone is a singleton in its sample. This chain connects TRBV7-8 to TRBJ1-2; unclear D gene. CDR1 SGHVS and CDR2 FQNEAQ come from the germline V gene. The length of the CDR3 is 12 residues. Between the trimmed V and J ends, which lost 5 bases and 3 bases, there was a span of 7 bases. This CDR3 is CASSRRDYGYTF. The CDR3 DNA sequence: TGTGCCAGCAGCCGACGGGACTATGGCTACACCTTC.

The V call is TRBV25-1, the J call TRBJ1-2; D gene unclear. V was pared by 4 bases and J by 7 bases, with 10 bases between. The CDR3 consists of 12 residues. From germline, CDR1 is MGHDK and CDR2 SYGVNS. The CDR3: CASSVQDFGYTF. CDR3 DNA sequence: TGTGCCAGCAGTGTACAAGACTTTGGCTACACCTTC.

This chain uses TRBV25-1 with TRBJ1-6; possible D gene TRBD1, 5 bases. Germline CDR1 MGHDK, CDR2 SYGVNS. V lost 2 bases to trimming and J lost 6 bases, with 11 bases between them. There are 15 residues in the CDR3. CDR3 protein: CASSEVQGFNSPLHF. CDR3 bases: TGTGCCAGCAGTGAAGTTCAGGGCTTTAATTCACCCCTCCACTTT.

This sequence joins TRBV7-2 and TRBJ2-5, with D possibly TRBD2 on 6 matching bases. Per the germline V gene, CDR1 is SGHTA and CDR2 is FQGNSA. V dropped 3 bases and J dropped 5 bases, with 16 bases sitting between them. This CDR3 is built from 15 residues. The CDR3 region is CASSFHFRGDETQYF. CDR3 in DNA: TGTGCCAGCAGCTTCCATTTTCGCGGGGACGAGACCCAGTACTTC.

This rearrangement joins TRBV7-3 to TRBJ2-2; D perhaps matches TRBD2 (5 bases). The CDR3 has 15 amino acids. V lost 4 bases and J lost 6, with 15 bases in between. Germline V gene lookup returns CDR1 SGHTA and CDR2 FQGTGA. CDR3 bases: TGTGCCAGCAGCTCCCTCGGACTGAGTTCCGGGGAGCTGTTTTTT. Translating gives CASSSLGLSSGELFF.

The J gene is TRBJ2-3, the V gene TRBV5-1, with no clear D. The V gene lost 5 bases and the J gene lost 2 bases, with 9 bases spanning the gap. The CDR3 runs 13 residues. CDR1 SGHRS and CDR2 YFSETQ come from the germline V gene. The CDR3 protein is CASRLETTDTQYF. In nucleotides, the CDR3 is TGCGCCAGCAGGCTGGAGACCACAGATACGCAGTATTTT.

The chain combines TRBV5-6 with TRBJ2-5, with TRBD2 identical over 10 bases. CDR1 is SGHDT and CDR2 is YYEEEE in the germline V gene. The CDR3 is 16 amino acids. V lost 3 bases to trimming and J lost 3 bases; unmatched junction nucleotides: 8. The CDR3 DNA follows: TGTGCCAGCAGCTCGACTAGCGGGTTACCCGAAGAGACCCAGTACTTC. It yields the protein CASSSTSGLPEETQYF.

This chain uses TRBV9 with TRBJ2-7, with 9 bases fitting TRBD1. The length of the CDR3 is 15 residues. The germline V gene has CDR1 SGDLS and CDR2 YYNGEE. With V trimmed by 7 bases and J by 3 bases, 11 bases remained unmatched. In nucleotides, the CDR3 is TGTGCCAGCGCACGGGGGACAGGGTATTTCTACGAGCAGTACTTC. Its protein is CASARGTGYFYEQYF.

The gene calls are TRBV6-6 and TRBJ2-5; 9 bases fit TRBD1. Trimming took 5 bases from V and 2 from J; bases not matched to a gene: 9. Germline V gives CDR1 MNHNY, CDR2 SVGAGI (reference sequence). There are 16 residues in the CDR3. The CDR3 spells CASSAPGQGLQETQYF. In DNA form, the CDR3 reads TGTGCCAGCAGTGCCCCGGGACAGGGATTACAAGAGACCCAGTACTTC.

The V gene is TRBV18, the J gene TRBJ1-4; 11 nucleotides agree with TRBD1. The CDR3 extends over 15 amino acids. The trim removed 2 bases at V and 5 bases at J, leaving 1 base unmatched. Germline CDR1 and CDR2: KGHSH and LQKENI. The CDR3 protein is CASSPGQGANEKLFF. The CDR3 nucleotides are TGTGCCAGCTCACCAGGACAGGGGGCGAATGAAAAACTGTTTTTT.

This clone was recorded a few times. The J gene is TRBJ2-6, the V gene TRBV6-2 or TRBV6-3; D not certain. Trimming removed 0 bases at V and 0 bases at J, with 6 bases between. Germline V gene data show CDR1 as MNHEY and CDR2 as SVGEGT. The CDR3 loop spans 16 amino acids. CDR3 sequence: CASSYSRGSGANVLTF. CDR3 sequence (DNA): TGTGCCAGCAGTTACTCGAGAGGCTCTGGGGCCAACGTCCTGACTTTC.

This chain links TRBV5-1 with TRBJ2-7; 12 positions match TRBD1. Per germline, CDR1 SGHRS and CDR2 YFSETQ. The CDR3 covers 14 residues. After removal of 3 bases from V and 6 bases from J, the junction contained 4 bases not matched to a gene. This chain's CDR3 is CASSWGQGAGEQYF. The CDR3, as DNA: TGCGCCAGCAGCTGGGGACAGGGGGCGGGCGAGCAGTACTTC. Full variable domain (rest looked up from reference TRBV5-1 and TRBJ2-7): KAGVTQTPRYLIKTRGQQVTLSCSPISGHRSVSWYQQTPGQGLQFLFEYFSETQRNKGNFPGRFSGRQFSNSRSEMNVSTLELGDSALYLCASSWGQGAGEQYFGPGTRLTVT.

There are a few counts of this clone. J is TRBJ2-3 and V is TRBV27, with a weak D call TRBD1 (6 bases). V lost 4 bases and J 4 bases, leaving 15 bases between the germline ends. Germline-derived CDR1 and CDR2 are MNHEY and SMNVEV (reference sequence). The CDR3 length is 15 residues. The CDR3 loop is CASSSRQEEADTQYF. The DNA of the CDR3 is TGTGCCAGCAGTTCCCGACAGGAAGAGGCAGATACGCAGTATTTT.

The V and J genes are TRBV6-2 or TRBV6-3 and TRBJ1-3; D call uncertain. Per the germline V gene, CDR1 is MNHEY and CDR2 is SVGEGT. V lost 0 bases and J 0 bases, leaving 6 bases between the germline ends. This CDR3 spans 15 amino acids. CDR3 in DNA: TGTGCCAGCAGTTACTCGGCCAGCTCTGGAAACACCATATATTTT. It yields the protein CASSYSASSGNTIYF.

The rearrangement links TRBV5-5 to TRBJ1-6; D gene uncertain. This CDR3 is 17 amino acids long. Germline V gene sequence: CDR1 SGHKS, CDR2 YYEKEE (reference sequence). V lost 2 bases to trimming and J lost 0 bases, with 12 bases between them. CDR3 region: CASSFGGSSSYNSPLHF. CDR3 in DNA: TGTGCCAGCAGCTTTGGAGGGTCAAGCTCCTATAATTCACCCCTCCACTTT.